The TCR beta chain described here comes from a study of molecular identifiers for immune sequencing clone quantification. Naive CD8 library inputs spanned roughly 17,000 to 1,100,000 sorted cells and 10%, 30% or 50% RNA. The CDR3 is 16 amino acids. The germline V gene has CDR1 SGHNT and CDR2 YYREEE (reference sequence). Previously reported methods and listed TCR primers produced the bulk TCR libraries. TCRdb reanalysed the PCR reads using MiXCR and keeps one entry per CDR3 protein. Of roughly 320,000 distinct CDR3 sequences listed, 20% to 25% are singletons. Comment on this clonotype: This may arise from a read error, as a much more abundant clone is one base away.

The chain links TRBV5-4 to TRBJ2-2, with 7 bases matching TRBD2. The sequence came from a human donor in good health. Some libraries in this study had Jurkat cell RNA spiked in. Input material: naive CD8+ T cells from blood, with Jurkat cell RNA spiked in. Subset reported: FACS-sorted CD8+CD4-CCR7+CD45RA+ naive T cells. The CDR3 DNA follows: TGTGCCAGCAGCCGAGCTAGCGGAACGAACACCGGGGAGCTGGTTTTT. This gives the protein CASSRASGTNTGELVF.